These 18 T cell receptor beta chains came from one sample sequenced in a study of cytomegalovirus exposure and HLA in healthy donors (dated by TCRdb to the late 2010s). Libraries were prepared through the immunoSEQ multiplex PCR assay. The multiplex PCR relied on a mix of 60 forward primers for TCR Vbeta segments and 13 reverse primers for TCR Jbeta segments. TCRdb's version of the immuneACCESS table is confined to in-frame rearrangements and falls short of the full clone set. An unresolved V gene accounts for under half of the shortfall where checked; the remainder is of unknown origin. The sample profile shows roughly 170,000 clones; around four fifths of them were found once. The top ten hold roughly 1.3% of the sample. The sequenced sample was PBMCs. These receptors were taken from a man aged 25-45 years in good health and CMV-seronegative.

This chain connects TRBV7-2 to TRBJ2-3; D call uncertain. V lost 4 bases, J lost 4 bases, and 15 bases lay in between. The CDR3 extends over 15 amino acids. CDR1 SGHTA and CDR2 FQGNSA come from the germline V gene. The CDR3 nucleotides are TGTGCCAGCAGCTCGACCCGGATTGAGGCAGATACGCAGTATTTT. Encoded protein: CASSSTRIEADTQYF.

This rearrangement joins TRBV7-2 to TRBJ2-1; tentatively, D is TRBD1 (6 bases). Germline V gene lookup returns CDR1 SGHTA and CDR2 FQGNSA. The CDR3 contains 15 residues. Trimming stripped 8 bases from V and 5 bases from J, with 19 bases between. CDR3 sequence (DNA): TGTGCCAGCGCCACCAGACCGGGACAAAACAATGAGCAGTTCTTC. It encodes CASATRPGQNNEQFF. Full variable domain (missing parts from reference TRBV7-2 and TRBJ2-1): GAGVSQSPSNKVTEKGKDVELRCDPISGHTALYWYRQSLGQGLEFLIYFQGNSAPDKSGLPSDRFSAERTGGSVSTLTIQRTQQEDSAVYLCASATRPGQNNEQFFGPGTRLTVL.

The V gene is TRBV5-4, the J gene TRBJ2-3; D may be TRBD1 (6 bases). The CDR3 runs to 13 residues. The V end was cut by 7 bases, the J end by 1 base, with 10 bases between. Germline-derived CDR1 and CDR2 are SGHNT and YYREEE (reference sequence). The CDR3 here is CASGRQGTDTQYF. The CDR3 nucleotides read TGTGCCAGCGGACGACAGGGCACAGATACGCAGTATTTT.

This clone was counted only a few times. The chain recombines TRBV6-5 with TRBJ1-1; D gene uncertain. Germline CDR1 is MNHEY and CDR2 is SVGAGI. This CDR3 has 14 residues. V was shortened by 6 bases and J by 0 bases, with 11 bases between the two germline ends. CDR3 in DNA: TGTGCCAGCAGCGTTGACAATATGAACACTGAAGCTTTCTTT. This gives the protein CASSVDNMNTEAFF.

This chain links TRBV7-2 with TRBJ2-7, with TRBD2 matching over 10 bases. Germline V lookup: CDR1 SGHTA, CDR2 FQGNSA. The junction had 8 bases not matched to a gene; V was cut back by 4 bases and J by 5 bases. This CDR3 contains 15 residues. CDR3 loop: CASSSPSGSIHEQYF. The CDR3 DNA is TGTGCCAGCAGCTCTCCTAGCGGGAGTATCCACGAGCAGTACTTC.

V is TRBV19 and J is TRBJ1-1; D is ambiguous. The germline V gene has CDR1 LNHDA and CDR2 SQIVND (reference sequence). The CDR3 sequence is 15 residues long. V was shortened by 3 bases and J by 1 base, with 12 bases between the two germline ends. The CDR3 DNA is TGTGCCAGTAGTATGTGGTCGGTCGGGAACACTGAAGCTTTCTTT. It translates to CASSMWSVGNTEAFF.

This chain links TRBV30 with TRBJ1-2; TRBD1 aligns across 10 bases. V lost 4 bases, J lost 2 bases, and 4 bases stayed unmatched. CDR3 size: 14 residues. Germline lookup yields CDR1 GTSNPN and CDR2 SVGIG (reference sequence). For the CDR3, the DNA is TGTGCCTGGATATTGGGACAGGGGAACTATGGCTACACCTTC. It codes for CAWILGQGNYGYTF.

The rearrangement joins TRBV7-2 to TRBJ1-5, with 12 bases lining up with TRBD1. This CDR3 is built from 16 residues. Germline CDR1 and CDR2: SGHTA and FQGNSA. Trimming cost V 5 bases and J 4 bases; bases outside gene matches: 6. The CDR3 DNA is TGTGCCAGCAGCATAGGGGGACAGGGGGCAAATCAGCCCCAGCATTTT. Amino acid sequence: CASSIGGQGANQPQHF.

V is TRBV28 and J is TRBJ1-1, with no clear D. V lost 1 base and J 0 bases, leaving 3 bases between the germline ends. This CDR3 comprises 13 residues. The germline gives CDR1 MDHEN, CDR2 SYDVKM. The CDR3 DNA reads TGTGCCAGCAGTTTATCTGTGAACACTGAAGCTTTCTTT. Amino acid sequence: CASSLSVNTEAFF.

The J gene is TRBJ1-2, the V gene TRBV7-2; D may be TRBD1 (5 bases). The germline V gene encodes CDR1 SGHTA and CDR2 FQGNSA. Deletions cut 5 bases from V and 4 bases from J, with 8 bases between. The CDR3 has 12 amino acids. For the CDR3, the DNA is TGTGCCAGCAGCCGGGGGGGCTATGGCTACACCTTC. Encoded protein: CASSRGGYGYTF.

The chain has TRBV30 and TRBJ1-2; 7 bases fit TRBD1. J lost 4 bases, V lost 2 bases, and 10 bases had no gene match. From germline, CDR1 is GTSNPN and CDR2 SVGIG (reference sequence). CDR3 length: 15 amino acids. This CDR3 is CAWSPGQEFVYGYTF. The CDR3 nucleotides read TGTGCCTGGAGTCCCGGACAGGAATTTGTCTATGGCTACACCTTC.

The chain recombines TRBV6-5 with TRBJ2-5; 7 bases agree with TRBD2. The J call is in doubt because the DNA end fits TRBJ2-7 better. This CDR3 region has 14 residues. Per germline, CDR1 MNHEY and CDR2 SVGAGI. The CDR3 nucleotides read TGTGCCAGCAGTTATTCAAGCGGGGCCTACGAGCAGTACTTC. It yields the protein CASSYSSGAYEQYF.

The chain links TRBV5-4 to TRBJ2-7; 8 bases are shared with TRBD1. This CDR3 comprises 13 residues. V was pared by 1 base and J by 6 bases, with 3 bases of the junction left unmatched. Germline assignment: CDR1 SGHNT and CDR2 YYREEE (reference sequence). The CDR3 protein is CASSLTQGGEQYF. Here the CDR3 DNA reads TGTGCCAGCAGCTTGACACAGGGGGGCGAGCAGTACTTC.

This clone was seen a single time. This chain links TRBV11-1 with TRBJ2-3; 14 bases line up with TRBD2. Germline trimming cut 3 bases from V and 3 bases from J; bases unmatched to any gene: 2. Germline loops: CDR1 SGHAT, CDR2 FQDESV (reference sequence). The CDR3 contains 16 residues. The CDR3 loop is CASSLGLAGVTDTQYF. The CDR3 DNA reads as TGTGCCAGCAGCTTGGGACTAGCGGGGGTAACAGATACGCAGTATTTT.

In DNA form, the CDR3 reads TGTGCCACCAGCAGAGATCGCGGCGTCGCCTACGAGCAGTACTTC. Protein product: CATSRDRGVAYEQYF. The rearrangement links TRBV15 to TRBJ2-7; D not resolved. The CDR3 extends over 15 amino acids. Trimming left V 0 bases short and J 2 bases short, with 11 bases between. Germline CDR1 and CDR2: LNHNV and YYDKDF (reference sequence).

The chain carries TRBV19 and TRBJ2-2, with TRBD1 identical over 10 bases. Trimming took 4 bases from V and 0 from J; bases not matched to a gene: 8. CDR1 is LNHDA, CDR2 SQIVND, per germline (reference sequence). There are 18 residues in the CDR3. CDR3 sequence: CASSTSGQGPTNTGELFF. The CDR3, as DNA: TGTGCCAGTAGTACCTCGGGACAGGGGCCTACGAACACCGGGGAGCTGTTTTTT.

The rearrangement links TRBV11-2 to TRBJ1-2, with TRBD1 identical over 8 bases. In germline, CDR1 is SGHAT, CDR2 FQNNGV. After removal of 5 bases from V and 5 bases from J, the junction contained 7 bases not matched to a gene. The CDR3 covers 14 residues. The CDR3 protein is CASSPDRVGYGYTF. CDR3 sequence (DNA): TGTGCCAGCAGCCCGGACAGGGTTGGATATGGCTACACCTTC.

The V call is TRBV27, the J call TRBJ2-7; the D gene is possibly TRBD1 (6 bases). V lost 3 bases to trimming and J lost 2 bases, with 8 bases between them. The CDR3 extends over 13 amino acids. The germline V gene has CDR1 MNHEY and CDR2 SMNVEV (reference sequence). The CDR3, as DNA: TGTGCCAGCAGTTTCGGACAGACCTACGAGCAGTACTTC. The encoded protein is CASSFGQTYEQYF.